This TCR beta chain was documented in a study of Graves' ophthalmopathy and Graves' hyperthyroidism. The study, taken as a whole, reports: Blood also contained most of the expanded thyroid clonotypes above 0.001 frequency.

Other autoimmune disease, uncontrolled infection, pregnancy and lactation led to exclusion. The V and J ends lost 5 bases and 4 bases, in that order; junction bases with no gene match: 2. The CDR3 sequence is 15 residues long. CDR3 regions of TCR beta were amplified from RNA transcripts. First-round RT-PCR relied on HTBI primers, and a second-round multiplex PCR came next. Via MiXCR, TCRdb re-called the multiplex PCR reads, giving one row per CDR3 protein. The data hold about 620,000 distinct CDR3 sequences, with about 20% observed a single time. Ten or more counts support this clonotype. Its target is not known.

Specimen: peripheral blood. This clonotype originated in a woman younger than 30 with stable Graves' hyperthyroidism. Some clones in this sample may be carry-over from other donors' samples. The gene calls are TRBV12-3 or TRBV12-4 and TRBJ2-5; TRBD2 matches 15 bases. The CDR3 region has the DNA TGTGCCAGCAGTGGACTAGCGGGAGGGCCAGAGACCCAGTACTTC. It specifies CASSGLAGGPETQYF.